These T cell receptor beta chains were read from a single sample in a study of control samples from healthy donors and cancer patients. Some clones are missing from TCRdb's copy, which holds only in-frame ones; the method was immunoSEQ multiplex PCR. The table lists more than 70,000 clones, about 95% of them singletons. Sequencing was performed on blood. The receptor source for this set is a woman aged 25 to 39 in good health. Both conserved end residues are trimmed from each CDR3. The D gene is left open where the match is weak.

cdr3_aa: ASSEISGNTIY
j_call: TRBJ1-3
v_call: TRBV9
d_call: NA

cdr3_aa: ASGAGQGNGYT
j_call: TRBJ1-2
v_call: TRBV12-5
d_call: TRBD1

cdr3_aa: ASSQEWRPSADTQY
j_call: TRBJ2-3
v_call: TRBV4-2
d_call: NA

cdr3_aa: ASMQNWGGLYNEQF
j_call: TRBJ2-1
v_call: TRBV2
d_call: NA

cdr3_aa: ASSFYPGGTEAF
j_call: TRBJ1-1
v_call: TRBV7-9
d_call: TRBD1

cdr3_aa: ASSELRRDLDNEQF
j_call: TRBJ2-1
v_call: TRBV25-1
d_call: NA

cdr3_aa: ASSFYRAWDGYT
j_call: TRBJ1-2
v_call: TRBV11-2
d_call: NA

cdr3_aa: ATSAGQGNEQF
j_call: TRBJ2-1
v_call: TRBV15
d_call: TRBD1

cdr3_aa: ASSLSQRGRTNYGYT
j_call: TRBJ1-2
v_call: TRBV28
d_call: NA

cdr3_aa: ASSLGPAGGDNEQF
j_call: TRBJ2-1
v_call: TRBV7-8
d_call: TRBD2

cdr3_aa: ASSLRGDEQF
j_call: TRBJ2-1
v_call: TRBV12-3/TRBV12-4
d_call: NA

cdr3_aa: ASSYSDNQPQH
j_call: TRBJ1-5
v_call: TRBV19
d_call: NA

cdr3_aa: ASSWTEGLYGYT
j_call: TRBJ1-2
v_call: TRBV7-8
d_call: NA

cdr3_aa: ASSNGYTEAF
j_call: TRBJ1-1
v_call: TRBV6-6
d_call: NA

cdr3_aa: ASSWGLAGGRNEQF
j_call: TRBJ2-1
v_call: TRBV19
d_call: TRBD2

cdr3_aa: ASSEQGYSPLH
j_call: TRBJ1-6
v_call: TRBV7-2
d_call: NA

cdr3_aa: ASGLVKAGTEAF
j_call: TRBJ1-1
v_call: TRBV12-5
d_call: NA

cdr3_aa: ASSLAPNYGYT
j_call: TRBJ1-2
v_call: TRBV12-3/TRBV12-4
d_call: NA

cdr3_aa: ASSIGAGQPQH
j_call: TRBJ1-5
v_call: TRBV19
d_call: NA

cdr3_aa: ATSDGTGALGYGYT
j_call: TRBJ1-2
v_call: TRBV24-1
d_call: TRBD1

cdr3_aa: ASSVGSGGARTDTQY
j_call: TRBJ2-3
v_call: TRBV9
d_call: TRBD2

cdr3_aa: ASSFRSGNTIY
j_call: TRBJ1-3
v_call: TRBV12-3/TRBV12-4
d_call: NA

cdr3_aa: ASSEEGEVGNTIY
j_call: TRBJ1-3
v_call: TRBV2
d_call: NA

cdr3_aa: ATSDPTDRDYGYT
j_call: TRBJ1-2
v_call: TRBV24-1
d_call: TRBD1

cdr3_aa: ASSLEPTGGISNTGELF
j_call: TRBJ2-2
v_call: TRBV5-4
d_call: TRBD1

cdr3_aa: ASSIRGLVAGELF
j_call: TRBJ2-2
v_call: TRBV19
d_call: TRBD2

cdr3_aa: SVEVTGGADTQY
j_call: TRBJ2-3
v_call: TRBV29-1
d_call: TRBD1

cdr3_aa: ASSISGPNEKLF
j_call: TRBJ1-4
v_call: TRBV19
d_call: NA

cdr3_aa: ASSDSN
j_call: TRBJ2-7
v_call: TRBV2
d_call: NA

cdr3_aa: ASSAGNYNEQF
j_call: TRBJ2-1
v_call: TRBV2
d_call: NA

cdr3_aa: ASRDTYSDTGELF
j_call: TRBJ2-2
v_call: TRBV3-1/TRBV3-2
d_call: NA

cdr3_aa: ASSIRNPNYGYT
j_call: TRBJ1-2
v_call: TRBV19
d_call: NA

cdr3_aa: ATSRDRLTWETQY
j_call: TRBJ2-5
v_call: TRBV15
d_call: NA

cdr3_aa: ASRPRTGEDGYGYT
j_call: TRBJ1-2
v_call: TRBV28
d_call: NA

cdr3_aa: ASRSLAGLLTDTQY
j_call: TRBJ2-3
v_call: TRBV19
d_call: TRBD2

cdr3_aa: ASSVSPTSNQPQH
j_call: TRBJ1-5
v_call: TRBV9
d_call: NA

cdr3_aa: ASSYGTGGDTQY
j_call: TRBJ2-3
v_call: TRBV28
d_call: TRBD1

cdr3_aa: ASSGQRTVPGTQY
j_call: TRBJ2-5
v_call: TRBV7-2
d_call: NA

cdr3_aa: SVEGQSGTEAF
j_call: TRBJ1-1
v_call: TRBV29-1
d_call: TRBD1

cdr3_aa: ASGGDRGKNNSPLH
j_call: TRBJ1-6
v_call: TRBV2
d_call: TRBD1

cdr3_aa: ASSFLAGGVDEQF
j_call: TRBJ2-1
v_call: TRBV5-1
d_call: TRBD2

cdr3_aa: AWRGRVAGSNNEQF
j_call: TRBJ2-1
v_call: TRBV30
d_call: TRBD2

cdr3_aa: ASSLARRGGGQPQH
j_call: TRBJ1-5
v_call: TRBV7-8
d_call: NA

cdr3_aa: ASSDPYSGNTIY
j_call: TRBJ1-3
v_call: TRBV6-1
d_call: NA

cdr3_aa: ASTEVGQPQH
j_call: TRBJ1-5
v_call: TRBV2
d_call: NA

cdr3_aa: ASRDGPLRNQPQH
j_call: TRBJ1-5
v_call: TRBV19
d_call: NA

cdr3_aa: ATGFATEAF
j_call: TRBJ1-1
v_call: TRBV10-3
d_call: NA

cdr3_aa: ASSPQESSRPYEQY
j_call: TRBJ2-7
v_call: TRBV18
d_call: NA